This is a list of T cell receptor beta chains from one sample in a study of control samples from healthy donors and cancer patients. Repertoires were generated with immunoSEQ multiplex PCR, while TCRdb's copy carries only in-frame clones and drops some. The sample has over 55,000 clones, approximately 90% seen once; the top ten hold 0.8% to 1%. The sequenced sample consisted of PBMCs. These receptors were collected from a man aged 25-40 years with colorectal cancer. Each CDR3 is given with its conserved first and last residue.

V: TRBV5-8; J: TRBJ1-4; CDR3: CASRRLATNEKLFF
V: TRBV11-2; J: TRBJ2-5; CDR3: CASSLSSETQYF
V: TRBV15; J: TRBJ2-3; CDR3: CATSRSGLGTDTQYF
V: TRBV5-5; J: TRBJ2-5; CDR3: CASSSSSGEETQYF
V: TRBV12-5; J: TRBJ1-2; CDR3: CASGLSSGAGNYGYTF
V: TRBV6-5; J: TRBJ2-1; CDR3: CASSYVGGGSYNEQFF
V: TRBV6-6; J: TRBJ1-1; CDR3: CASSYVGQRTEAFF
V: TRBV30; J: TRBJ1-3; CDR3: CAWSRGLSGNTIYF
V: TRBV6-2/TRBV6-3; J: TRBJ2-7; CDR3: CASSYLHSYEQYF
V: TRBV11-2; J: TRBJ2-1; CDR3: CASSRPGTRSFVSYNEQFF
V: TRBV4-3; J: TRBJ2-1; CDR3: CASSQGGAALYDEQFF
V: TRBV19; J: TRBJ1-1; CDR3: CASRKRDQNTEAFF
V: TRBV7-9; J: TRBJ2-7; CDR3: CASSPVVSSYEQYF
V: TRBV5-4; J: TRBJ2-5; CDR3: CASSPGGVRETQYF
V: TRBV9; J: TRBJ1-3; CDR3: CASSHDRDRSMSTIYF
V: TRBV6-4; J: TRBJ1-4; CDR3: CASTTTGGGEKLFF
V: TRBV27; J: TRBJ2-1; CDR3: CASSFRLAGGQSYNEQFF
V: TRBV27; J: TRBJ2-2; CDR3: CASSLYGTPLPNTGELFF
V: TRBV29-1; J: TRBJ2-5; CDR3: CSVEDWRGRETQYF
V: TRBV6-2/TRBV6-3; J: TRBJ2-3; CDR3: CASSYSPVGSDTQYF
V: TRBV2; J: TRBJ1-6; CDR3: CASLGADSPLHF
V: TRBV27; J: TRBJ2-7; CDR3: CASSPPSYEQYF
V: TRBV7-9; J: TRBJ2-3; CDR3: CASSLTSSTDTQYF
V: TRBV2; J: TRBJ1-2; CDR3: CASTISREVNGYTF
V: TRBV7-8; J: TRBJ2-6; CDR3: CASSRRERSGANVLTF
V: TRBV2; J: TRBJ1-4; CDR3: CASRRDRANEKLFF
V: TRBV27; J: TRBJ2-2; CDR3: CASSLSPGRGPTPRITGELFF
V: TRBV12-3/TRBV12-4; J: TRBJ1-1; CDR3: CASSFLGTEAFF
V: TRBV6-1; J: TRBJ2-4; CDR3: CASSEASGGAAKNIQYF
V: TRBV2; J: TRBJ1-1; CDR3: CASSGGVRRTEAFF
V: TRBV10-3; J: TRBJ2-7; CDR3: CAISESLLADSLF
V: TRBV18; J: TRBJ1-3; CDR3: CASSPYESSGNTIYF
V: TRBV11-3; J: TRBJ1-2; CDR3: CASSFHRVHLYGYTF
V: TRBV5-1; J: TRBJ1-4; CDR3: CASSRQADRNEKLFF
V: TRBV5-4; J: TRBJ1-1; CDR3: CASSGGGQGTAFF
V: TRBV4-1; J: TRBJ1-1; CDR3: CASSQDLRNRPNTEAFF
V: TRBV13; J: TRBJ2-7; CDR3: CASSLRTGGYEQYF
V: TRBV10-2; J: TRBJ2-2; CDR3: CASSASGGETGELFF
V: TRBV5-4; J: TRBJ2-1; CDR3: CASSREAGVDEQFF
V: TRBV9; J: TRBJ2-3; CDR3: CASTQSSGGALDTQYF
V: TRBV5-1; J: TRBJ2-2; CDR3: CASSSTSTGELFF